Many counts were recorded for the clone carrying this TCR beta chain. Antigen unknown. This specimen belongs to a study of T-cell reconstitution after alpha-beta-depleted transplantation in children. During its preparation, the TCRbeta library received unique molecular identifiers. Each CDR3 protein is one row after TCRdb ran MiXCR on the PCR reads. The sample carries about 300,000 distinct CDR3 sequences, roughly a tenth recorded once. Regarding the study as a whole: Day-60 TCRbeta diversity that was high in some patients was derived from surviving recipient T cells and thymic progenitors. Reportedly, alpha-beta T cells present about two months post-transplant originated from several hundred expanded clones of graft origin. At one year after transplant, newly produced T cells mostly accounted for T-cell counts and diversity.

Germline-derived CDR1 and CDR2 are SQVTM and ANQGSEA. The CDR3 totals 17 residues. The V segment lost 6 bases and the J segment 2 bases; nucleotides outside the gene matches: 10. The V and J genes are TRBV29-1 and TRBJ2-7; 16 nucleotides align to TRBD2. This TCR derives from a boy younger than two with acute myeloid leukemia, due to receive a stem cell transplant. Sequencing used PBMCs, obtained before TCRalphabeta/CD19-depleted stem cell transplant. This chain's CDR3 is CSVVGLAGGPRAYEQYF. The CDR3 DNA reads TGCAGCGTAGTGGGACTAGCGGGAGGGCCAAGGGCCTACGAGCAGTACTTC.